The 11 T cell receptor beta chains listed next were all sequenced from one sample in a study of technical replicates of blood from several donors. The method was immunoSEQ multiplex PCR; TCRdb's version includes in-frame clones alone and lacks a portion of them. Found here are nearly 95,000 clones, almost 97% of them singletons; the top ten hold 0.36%. The sequenced sample was T cells isolated from PBMCs. These receptors came from a human donor in good health.

The chain employs TRBV30 and TRBJ1-1; weak D call: TRBD1 (5 bases). Germline CDR1 reads GTSNPN; CDR2 reads SVGIG (reference sequence). The CDR3 length is 11 residues. V lost 5 bases and J 7 bases, leaving 11 bases between the germline ends. The CDR3 protein is CAWRGDYEAFF. The CDR3 region has the DNA TGTGCCTGGCGGGGGGATTATGAAGCTTTCTTT.

The chain combines TRBV15 with TRBJ2-3; D is ambiguous. Germline V gives CDR1 LNHNV, CDR2 YYDKDF (reference sequence). The V and J ends lost 0 bases and 3 bases respectively, with 13 bases between them. The CDR3 is made up of 16 amino acids. For the CDR3, the DNA is TGTGCCACCAGCAGAGATCGTGGTCTTGAGACAGATACGCAGTATTTT. Translation: CATSRDRGLETDTQYF.

The chain employs TRBV30 and TRBJ2-2, with D possibly matching TRBD2 (6 bases). Per germline, CDR1 GTSNPN and CDR2 SVGIG (reference sequence). This CDR3 has 15 residues. The V end was cut by 1 base, the J end by 7 bases, with 16 bases between. CDR3 loop: CAWSGTSTLLGELFF. For the CDR3, the DNA is TGTGCCTGGAGTGGTACTAGCACATTACTCGGGGAGCTGTTTTTT. The complete variable domain, with remaining parts taken from reference TRBV30 and TRBJ2-2, reads SQTIHQWPATLVQPVGSPLSLECTVEGTSNPNLYWYRQAAGRGLQLLFYSVGIGQISSEVPQNLSASRPQDRQFILSSKKLLLSDSGFYLCAWSGTSTLLGELFFGEGSRLTVL.

The V call is TRBV10-1, the J call TRBJ2-2, with 7 bases matching TRBD2. The CDR3 totals 15 residues. Looked up from germline, CDR1 is WNHNN and CDR2 is SYGVQD (reference sequence). The V gene end was trimmed by 7 bases and the J gene end by 5 bases; junction bases not matched to a gene: 10. This CDR3 is CASKWTSSFTGELFF. CDR3 nucleotides: TGCGCCAGCAAATGGACTAGTTCCTTTACCGGGGAGCTGTTTTTT.

This chain uses TRBV5-1 with TRBJ1-1; D remains unclear. V was shortened by 0 bases and J by 3 bases, with 9 bases between the two germline ends. The germline CDR1 and CDR2 sequences are SGHRS and YFSETQ. CDR3 length: 14 amino acids. The CDR3 loop reads CASSLAPSHTEAFF. The CDR3 DNA reads as TGCGCCAGCAGCTTGGCTCCGTCCCACACTGAAGCTTTCTTT.

V usage is TRBV27 and J usage is TRBJ2-7; D remains unclear. Germline V gene sequence: CDR1 MNHEY, CDR2 SMNVEV (reference sequence). The V end was cut by 3 bases, the J end by 0 bases, with 6 bases between. The CDR3 spans 13 residues. The CDR3 DNA reads TGTGCCAGCAGTTTGGCAGGCTCCTACGAGCAGTACTTC. As protein: CASSLAGSYEQYF.

The chain combines TRBV19 with TRBJ2-1, with TRBD1 matching over 8 bases. The V gene's germline CDR1 is LNHDA and CDR2 SQIVND (reference sequence). V lost 9 bases, J lost 8 bases, and 9 bases stayed unmatched. CDR3 length: 13 amino acids. CDR3 in DNA: TGTGCCAGGAGGACAGGGTTTGTGGATGAGCAGTTCTTC. It encodes CARRTGFVDEQFF.

The genes are TRBV6-5 and TRBJ2-5, with 9 bases fitting TRBD2. The V gene's germline CDR1 is MNHEY and CDR2 SVGAGI. This CDR3 has 14 residues. The trim removed 7 bases at V and 5 bases at J, leaving 8 bases unmatched. The CDR3 DNA reads TGTGCCAGCACCTTTAGCGGGAGTAGGGAGACCCAGTACTTC. Its translation is CASTFSGSRETQYF.

The V call is TRBV19, the J call TRBJ2-1; 11 bases agree with TRBD2. The junction had 1 base not matched to a gene; V was cut back by 0 bases and J by 3 bases. This CDR3 has 16 amino acids. Per germline, CDR1 LNHDA and CDR2 SQIVND (reference sequence). The DNA of the CDR3 is TGTGCCAGTAGTATAGAGGGACTAGCGGTCTACAATGAGCAGTTCTTC. The encoded protein is CASSIEGLAVYNEQFF.

The V and J genes are TRBV4-1 and TRBJ2-1; 9 nucleotides match TRBD2. V lost 0 bases to trimming and J lost 9 bases; unmatched junction nucleotides: 18. CDR1 and CDR2 from the germline V gene are MGHRA and YSYEKL. The CDR3 runs 19 residues. The CDR3 region is CASSQESPGRREGVGEQFF. CDR3 DNA: TGCGCCAGCAGCCAAGAGTCCCCTGGCCGGCGGGAGGGCGTCGGTGAGCAGTTCTTC.

V is TRBV6-6 and J is TRBJ1-5; a weak D match, TRBD1 (6 bases). The CDR3 length is 15 residues. Per germline, CDR1 MNHNY and CDR2 SVGAGI (reference sequence). V was trimmed by 1 base and J by 2 bases, leaving 9 bases between them. The CDR3 DNA is TGTGCCAGCAGTTACTGGACAGCAGGCAATCAGCCCCAGCATTTT. The encoded protein is CASSYWTAGNQPQHF.